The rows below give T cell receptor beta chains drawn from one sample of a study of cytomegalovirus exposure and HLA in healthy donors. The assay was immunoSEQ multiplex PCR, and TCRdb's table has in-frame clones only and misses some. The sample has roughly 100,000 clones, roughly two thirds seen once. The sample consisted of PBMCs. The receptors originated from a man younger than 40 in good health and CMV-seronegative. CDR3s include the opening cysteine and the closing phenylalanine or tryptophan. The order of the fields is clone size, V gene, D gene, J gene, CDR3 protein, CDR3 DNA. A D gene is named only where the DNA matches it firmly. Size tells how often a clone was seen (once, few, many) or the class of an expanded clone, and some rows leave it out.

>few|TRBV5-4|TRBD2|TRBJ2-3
CASSRGLAGSTDTQYF
TGTGCCAGCAGCCGGGGACTAGCGGGTAGCACAGATACGCAGTATTTT
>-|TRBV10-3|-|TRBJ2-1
CAISEGKGSTDGGQFF
TGTGCCATCAGTGAAGGGAAAGGCAGTACGGACGGGGGGCAGTTCTTC
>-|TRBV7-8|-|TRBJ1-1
CASSLGGRDTEAFF
TGTGCCAGCAGCTTAGGAGGGCGGGACACTGAAGCTTTCTTT
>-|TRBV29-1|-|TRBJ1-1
CSVEGRLNTEAFF
TGCAGCGTTGAGGGCAGGCTCAACACTGAAGCTTTCTTT
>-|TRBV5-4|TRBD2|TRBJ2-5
CASSLSGVSGKETQYF
TGTGCCAGCAGCTTGTCGGGGGTAAGCGGGAAAGAGACCCAGTACTTC
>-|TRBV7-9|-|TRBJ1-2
CASSHRNLRGGMLGGYTF
TGTGCCAGCAGCCATCGAAATCTCAGGGGCGGAATGCTAGGGGGCTACACCTTC
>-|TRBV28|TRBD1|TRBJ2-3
CASSDRGGTDTQYF
TGTGCCAGCAGTGACAGGGGCGGCACAGATACGCAGTATTTT
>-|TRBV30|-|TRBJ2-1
CAWSTGSYNEQFF
TGTGCCTGGAGTACAGGTAGCTACAATGAGCAGTTCTTC
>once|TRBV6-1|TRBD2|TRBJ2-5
CASRGGTKVTQETQYF
TGTGCCAGCCGTGGGGGGACTAAGGTTACACAAGAGACCCAGTACTTC
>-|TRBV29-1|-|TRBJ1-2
CSVEGGSTEGGYTF
TGCAGCGTTGAAGGGGGGTCCACGGAGGGTGGCTACACCTTC
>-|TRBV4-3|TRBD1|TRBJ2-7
CASSRGQTYEQYF
TGCGCCAGCAGCCGGGGACAGACCTACGAGCAGTACTTC
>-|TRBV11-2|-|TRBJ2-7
CASSVGLRGEQYF
TGTGCCAGCAGTGTGGGACTTCGGGGCGAGCAGTACTTC
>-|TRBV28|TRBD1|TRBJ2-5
CASRGGLAQYF
TGTGCCAGCAGAGGGGGCCTGGCCCAGTACTTC
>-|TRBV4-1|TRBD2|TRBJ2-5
CASSQYHGTSSRETQYF
TGCGCCAGCAGCCAATATCACGGGACTAGCTCCCGGGAGACCCAGTACTTC
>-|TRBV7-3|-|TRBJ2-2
CASSPSNTGELFF
TGTGCCAGCAGCCCCTCTAACACCGGGGAGCTGTTTTTT
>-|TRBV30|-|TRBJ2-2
CAWSPKGGRRTGELFF
TGTGCCTGGAGTCCAAAGGGGGGGAGACGGACCGGGGAGCTGTTTTTT
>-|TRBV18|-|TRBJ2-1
CASSPTGGGNEQFF
TGTGCCAGCTCACCAACTGGGGGAGGCAATGAGCAGTTCTTC
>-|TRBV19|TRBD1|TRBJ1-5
CASSPLQGGQPQHF
TGTGCCAGTAGCCCCCTACAGGGGGGTCAGCCCCAGCATTTT
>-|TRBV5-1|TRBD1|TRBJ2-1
CASSAPGQGNNEQFF
TGCGCCAGCAGCGCACCGGGACAGGGGAACAATGAGCAGTTCTTC
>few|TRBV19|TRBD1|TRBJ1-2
CASSIDRTGGGYGYTF
TGTGCCAGTAGTATAGATCGGACAGGGGGAGGCTATGGCTACACCTTC
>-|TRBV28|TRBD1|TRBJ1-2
CASSLLDRDYGYTF
TGTGCCAGCAGCTTACTGGACAGGGACTATGGCTACACCTTC
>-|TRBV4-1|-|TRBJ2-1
CASSQGGRGPLLYNEQFF
TGCGCCAGCAGCCAGGGTGGTCGCGGGCCCCTACTTTACAATGAGCAGTTCTTC
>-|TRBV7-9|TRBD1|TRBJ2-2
CSSRIGTVNTGELFF
TGTTCCAGCAGAATCGGGACAGTAAACACCGGGGAGCTGTTTTTT
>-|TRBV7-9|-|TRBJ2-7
CASSESRGPLGYEQYF
TGTGCCAGCAGCGAATCTCGTGGTCCCCTCGGCTACGAGCAGTACTTC
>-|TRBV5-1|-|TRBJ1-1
CASSSRPGSMNTEAFF
TGCGCCAGCAGCTCCCGGCCGGGGAGCATGAACACTGAAGCTTTCTTT
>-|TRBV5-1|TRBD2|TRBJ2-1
CASSFSGLGNNEQFF
TGCGCCAGCAGCTTCTCGGGACTAGGAAACAATGAGCAGTTCTTC
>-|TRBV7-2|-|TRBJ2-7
CASKRGGKGQIYEQYF
TGTGCCAGCAAACGGGGCGGGAAGGGGCAAATCTACGAGCAGTACTTC
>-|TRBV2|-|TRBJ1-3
CASLAQSSGNTIYF
TGTGCCAGCTTGGCACAGAGCTCTGGAAACACCATATATTTT
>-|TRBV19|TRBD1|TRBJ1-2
CASSRQGRFNYGYTF
TGTGCCAGTAGTAGACAGGGGCGGTTTAACTATGGCTACACCTTC
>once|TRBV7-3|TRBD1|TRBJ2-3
CASSPTFQGADTQYF
TGTGCCAGCAGCCCGACCTTCCAGGGGGCAGATACGCAGTATTTT
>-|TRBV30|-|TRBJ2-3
CAWTFSTDTQYF
TGTGCCTGGACTTTTAGCACAGATACGCAGTATTTT
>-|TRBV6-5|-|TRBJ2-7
CASSYSLSYEQYF
TGTGCCAGCAGTTACTCCCTAAGCTACGAGCAGTACTTC
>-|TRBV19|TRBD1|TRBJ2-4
CASSGQGARGIQYF
TGTGCCAGTAGTGGCCAGGGGGCAAGAGGCATTCAGTACTTC
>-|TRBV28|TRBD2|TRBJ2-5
CASRPKTSGKVGETQYF
TGTGCCAGCAGGCCCAAGACTAGCGGGAAGGTTGGGGAGACCCAGTACTTC
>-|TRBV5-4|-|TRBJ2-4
CASSLGGVNSQYF
TGTGCCAGCAGCTTGGGGGGGGTTAACAGTCAGTACTTC
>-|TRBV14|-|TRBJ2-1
CASSDGPGVYNEQFF
TGTGCCAGCAGCGACGGTCCAGGGGTGTACAATGAGCAGTTCTTC
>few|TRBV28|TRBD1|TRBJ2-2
CASSQPPGQGATGELFF
TGTGCCAGCAGCCAACCCCCGGGACAGGGGGCAACCGGGGAGCTGTTTTTT
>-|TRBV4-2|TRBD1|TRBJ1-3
CASSQEQGRTGNTIYF
TGTGCCAGCAGCCAAGAACAGGGGAGGACTGGAAACACCATATATTTT
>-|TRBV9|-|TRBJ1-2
CASSVVTAPTRGYTF
TGTGCCAGCAGCGTAGTGACAGCCCCTACCAGGGGCTACACCTTC
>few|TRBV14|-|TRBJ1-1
CASRGRDTEAFF
TGTGCCAGCAGGGGTCGGGACACTGAAGCTTTCTTT
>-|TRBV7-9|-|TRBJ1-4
CASSTRQSSGEKLFF
TGTGCCAGCAGCACACGACAGTCTTCGGGTGAAAAACTGTTTTTT
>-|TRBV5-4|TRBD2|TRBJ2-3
CATLAGAGTDTQYF
TGTGCCACCTTGGCTGGAGCGGGGACAGATACGCAGTATTTT
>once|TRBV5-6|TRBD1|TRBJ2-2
CASSVDRVLTGELFF
TGTGCCAGCAGCGTGGACAGGGTTTTAACCGGGGAGCTGTTTTTT
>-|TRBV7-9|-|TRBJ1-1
CALSAGTPSEAFF
TGTGCCCTCAGCGCTGGGACACCATCTGAAGCTTTCTTT
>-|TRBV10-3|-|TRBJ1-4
CAISERATANEKLFF
TGTGCCATCAGTGAGCGGGCGACAGCTAATGAAAAACTGTTTTTT
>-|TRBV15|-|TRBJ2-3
CATSRGNARNTDTQYF
TGTGCCACCAGCAGAGGGAACGCCAGGAACACAGATACGCAGTATTTT
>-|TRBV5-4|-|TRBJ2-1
CASSLAPAARVNEQFF
TGTGCCAGCAGCTTGGCCCCAGCGGCAAGGGTCAATGAGCAGTTCTTC
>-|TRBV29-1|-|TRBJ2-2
CSVSVVGNTGELFF
TGCAGCGTCTCAGTGGTTGGGAACACCGGGGAGCTGTTTTTT